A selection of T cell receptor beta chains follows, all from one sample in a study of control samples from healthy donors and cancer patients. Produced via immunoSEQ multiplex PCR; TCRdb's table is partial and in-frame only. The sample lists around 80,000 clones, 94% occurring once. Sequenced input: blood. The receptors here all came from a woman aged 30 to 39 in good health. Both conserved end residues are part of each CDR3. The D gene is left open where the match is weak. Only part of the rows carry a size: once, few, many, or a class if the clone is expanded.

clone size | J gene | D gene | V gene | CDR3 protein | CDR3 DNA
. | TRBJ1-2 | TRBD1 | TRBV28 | CASTTTGTGPKGYGYTF | TGTGCCAGCACGACCACCGGGACAGGTCCTAAGGGCTATGGCTACACCTTC
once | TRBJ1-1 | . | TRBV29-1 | CSVEADRKMNTEAFF | TGCAGCGTTGAAGCGGACAGAAAGATGAACACTGAAGCTTTCTTT
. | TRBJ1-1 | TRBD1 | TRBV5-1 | CASRVTGDTEAFF | TGCGCCAGCAGAGTGACAGGGGACACTGAAGCTTTCTTT
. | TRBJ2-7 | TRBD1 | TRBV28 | CASSGAGTGVDEQYF | TGTGCCAGCAGTGGGGCCGGGACAGGGGTTGACGAGCAGTACTTC
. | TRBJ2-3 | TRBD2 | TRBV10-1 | CASGTRGTDTQYF | TGCGCCAGTGGGACTAGGGGCACAGATACGCAGTATTTT
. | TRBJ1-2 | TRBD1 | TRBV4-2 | CASSQTGQGVIYGYTF | TGTGCCAGCAGCCAAACGGGTCAGGGGGTCATCTATGGCTACACCTTC
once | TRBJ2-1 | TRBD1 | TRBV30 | CAWSTGTGPVNEQFF | TGTGCCTGGAGTACCGGGACAGGGCCTGTCAATGAGCAGTTCTTC
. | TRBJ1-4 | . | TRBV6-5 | CASTKNEKLFF | TGTGCCAGCACTAAGAATGAAAAACTGTTTTTT
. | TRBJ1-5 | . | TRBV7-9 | CASSPDGSNQPQHF | TGTGCCAGCAGCCCGGACGGGAGCAATCAGCCCCAGCATTTT
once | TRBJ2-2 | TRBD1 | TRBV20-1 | CSASLQGPTGELFF | TGCAGTGCTAGTCTACAGGGGCCCACCGGGGAGCTGTTTTTT
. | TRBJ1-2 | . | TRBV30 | CALHTFNNYGYTF | TGTGCGTTACATACATTTAATAACTATGGCTACACCTTC
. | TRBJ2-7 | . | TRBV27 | CASSLSSWGDHEQYF | TGTGCCAGCAGTTTATCGTCCTGGGGAGACCACGAGCAGTACTTC
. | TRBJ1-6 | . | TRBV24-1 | CATSDTSHGQAHNSPLHF | TGTGCCACCAGTGACACGAGCCACGGGCAGGCCCATAATTCACCCCTCCACTTT
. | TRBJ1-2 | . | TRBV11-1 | CASSLAFTGANGYTF | TGTGCCAGCAGCTTAGCGTTTACAGGTGCTAATGGCTACACCTTC
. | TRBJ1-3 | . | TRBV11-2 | CASSLGHTGNTIYF | TGTGCCAGCAGCTTGGGACACACTGGAAACACCATATATTTT
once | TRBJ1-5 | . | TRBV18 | CASSPYDTHNQPQHF | TGTGCCAGCTCACCCTATGATACCCACAATCAGCCCCAGCATTTT
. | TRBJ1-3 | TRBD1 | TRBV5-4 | CASSLGTGASGNTIYF | TGTGCCAGCAGCTTGGGAACAGGGGCTTCTGGAAACACCATATATTTT
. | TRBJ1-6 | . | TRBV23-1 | CASSQSAGRYNSPLHF | TGCGCCAGCAGTCAATCTGCAGGGAGGTACAATTCACCCCTCCACTTT
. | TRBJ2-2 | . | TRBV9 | CASSVVVGTGELFF | TGTGCCAGCAGCGTAGTGGTGGGCACCGGGGAGCTGTTTTTT
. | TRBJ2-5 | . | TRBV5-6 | CASTGTSLQETQYF | TGTGCCAGCACGGGGACATCACTACAAGAGACCCAGTACTTC
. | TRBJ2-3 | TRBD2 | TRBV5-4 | CASSSGLAGGPADTQYF | TGTGCCAGCAGCTCCGGACTAGCGGGGGGGCCGGCAGATACGCAGTATTTT
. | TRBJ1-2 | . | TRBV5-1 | CASSLLTKDYGYTF | TGCGCCAGCAGCTTGCTGACCAAAGACTATGGCTACACCTTC
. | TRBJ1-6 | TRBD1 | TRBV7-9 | CASSPWTGRDSPLHF | TGTGCCAGCAGCCCTTGGACAGGGCGGGATTCACCCCTCCACTTT